Each of the 24 T cell receptor beta chains below was sequenced from the same sample in a study of Graves' ophthalmopathy and Graves' hyperthyroidism. RNA transcripts were the template, and TCR beta CDR3 regions were amplified from them. Second-round multiplex PCR came after a first-round RT-PCR that employed HTBI primers. TCRdb independently ran MiXCR on the multiplex PCR reads; one entry per CDR3 protein. The sample comprises tens of thousands of distinct CDR3 sequences, about half of which are singletons, and about 5.9% rests with the top ten. Source material: peripheral blood. The receptors come from an adult woman with stable Graves' hyperthyroidism.

This clonotype ranks as medium-sized. The genes are TRBV29-1 and TRBJ2-7; 11 bases align to TRBD2. Trimming at V came to 1 base and at J to 4 bases, leaving 3 bases not matched to a gene. Germline-derived CDR1 and CDR2 are SQVTM and ANQGSEA. This CDR3 is 14 amino acids long. The CDR3 sequence is CSVEGTSGSYEQYF. The CDR3 region has the DNA TGCAGCGTTGAAGGTACTAGCGGGAGTTACGAGCAGTACTTC.

This clonotype was counted many times. The chain uses TRBV5-6 and TRBJ1-5; weak D call: TRBD1 (5 bases). CDR3 length: 14 residues. Trimming removed 1 base at V and 7 bases at J, with 12 bases between. Germline loops: CDR1 SGHDT, CDR2 YYEEEE. The CDR3 loop reads CASSLFGAPQPQHF. The CDR3 DNA reads TGTGCCAGCAGCTTGTTCGGGGCCCCCCAGCCCCAGCATTTT.

This clonotype was detected once. The genes are TRBV19 and TRBJ2-1, with D possibly being TRBD2 (5 bases). The V gene's germline CDR1 is LNHDA and CDR2 SQIVND (reference sequence). This CDR3 contains 13 residues. V dropped 2 bases and J dropped 6 bases, with 8 bases sitting between them. The CDR3, as DNA: TGTGCCAGTAGTATACTAGCACGCAATGAGCAGTTCTTC. As protein: CASSILARNEQFF.

This clonotype has at least ten counts. This chain joins TRBV9 and TRBJ2-2; D unclear. This CDR3 contains 17 residues. Germline V gene data show CDR1 as SGDLS and CDR2 as YYNGEE. V was cut by 0 bases and J by 4 bases, with 16 bases left in between. The CDR3, as DNA: TGTGCCAGCAGCGTAGAGGTTTTTGCGGCCTCCACCGGGGAGCTGTTTTTT. It specifies CASSVEVFAASTGELFF. Supplemented by reference TRBV9 and TRBJ2-2, the full variable domain reads DSGVTQTPKHLITATGQRVTLRCSPRSGDLSVYWYQQSLDQGLQFLIQYYNGEERAKGNILERFSAQQFPDLHSELNLSSLELGDSALYFCASSVEVFAASTGELFFGEGSRLTVL.

This clonotype is deemed medium-sized. V gene TRBV19 combines with J gene TRBJ2-1, with D hard to call. V was pared by 0 bases and J by 2 bases, with 5 bases between. The CDR3 loop spans 14 amino acids. The germline CDR1 and CDR2 sequences are LNHDA and SQIVND (reference sequence). The CDR3 reads CASSIDQPYNEQFF. The DNA for the CDR3 is TGTGCCAGTAGTATAGATCAGCCCTACAATGAGCAGTTCTTC.

The table lists this clonotype with many counts. V and J are TRBV6-4 and TRBJ2-2; D is possibly TRBD2 (5 bases). The CDR3 extends over 13 amino acids. The germline V gene has CDR1 MRHNA and CDR2 SNTAGT. Trimming took off 4 bases at V and 2 bases at J, with 5 bases between the two ends. The CDR3, as DNA: TGTGCCAGCAGTGCGGGAAACACCGGGGAGCTGTTTTTT. It translates to CASSAGNTGELFF.

V usage is TRBV2 and J usage is TRBJ2-5; 10 bases line up with TRBD2. V was pared by 5 bases and J by 8 bases, with 11 bases of the junction left unmatched. Germline-derived CDR1 and CDR2 are SNHLY and FYNNEI. The CDR3 has 15 amino acids. The CDR3 bases are TGTGCCAGCAGTCGAGCGGGAGGGTTGAGCCGAACCCAGTACTTC. This encodes CASSRAGGLSRTQYF.

The chain recombines TRBV7-9 with TRBJ2-1; 15 bases are shared with TRBD2. The CDR3 extends over 17 amino acids. Germline V gene lookup returns CDR1 SEHNR and CDR2 FQNEAQ (reference sequence). Losses at the gene ends were 5 bases for V and 1 base for J; bases not matched to a gene: 3. The CDR3 region has the DNA TGTGCCAGCAGCCCGGGGACTAGCGGGAGGTCCTACAATGAGCAGTTCTTC. Translating it yields CASSPGTSGRSYNEQFF. The complete variable domain, with remaining parts taken from reference TRBV7-9 and TRBJ2-1, reads DTGVSQNPRHKITKRGQNVTFRCDPISEHNRLYWYRQTLGQGPEFLTYFQNEAQLEKSRLLSDRFSAERPKGSFSTLEIQRTEQGDSAMYLCASSPGTSGRSYNEQFFGPGTRLTVL.

CDR3 DNA: TGTGCCAGCAGCGTAGATCTCGGGAGGTACGATGAGCAGTATTTT. It specifies CASSVDLGRYDEQYF. The V gene is TRBV9, the J gene TRBJ2-3; TRBD2 matches 7 bases. CDR3 length equals 15 residues. With V trimmed by 0 bases and J by 11 bases, 12 bases remained unmatched. Germline V gene sequence: CDR1 SGDLS, CDR2 YYNGEE.

This clonotype was counted at least ten times. This chain links TRBV7-9 with TRBJ2-5; possible D gene TRBD2, 6 bases. Germline V CDR1 and CDR2: SEHNR, FQNEAQ (reference sequence). Trimming removed 6 bases at V and 2 bases at J, with 19 bases between. CDR3 size: 16 residues. This chain's CDR3 is CASSPMVAETQETQYF. In DNA, the CDR3 is TGTGCCAGCAGTCCGATGGTAGCGGAGACACAAGAGACCCAGTACTTC.

J is TRBJ2-6 and V is TRBV6-4, with 7 bases fitting TRBD1. The V gene's germline CDR1 is MRHNA and CDR2 SNTAGT. The V gene end was trimmed by 2 bases and the J gene end by 0 bases; junction bases not matched to a gene: 7. This CDR3 contains 18 residues. The CDR3 is CASSDTRGPYSGANVLTF. In DNA form, the CDR3 reads TGTGCCAGCAGTGACACTAGGGGGCCCTACTCTGGGGCCAACGTCCTGACTTTC.

This clonotype occurred a few times. The rearrangement links TRBV20-1 to TRBJ2-7, with 9 bases fitting TRBD2. CDR3 length: 15 amino acids. Germline CDR1 DFQATT, CDR2 SNEGSKA (reference sequence). J gave up 3 bases and V 0 bases, and 6 bases lay outside the gene matches. This CDR3 reads CSARDELAGHYEQYF. In DNA form, the CDR3 reads TGCAGTGCTAGAGATGAGCTAGCGGGGCACTACGAGCAGTACTTC.

In this sample, this clonotype turned up many times. The V call is TRBV20-1, the J call TRBJ1-5; no clear D. The ends were cut back, 3 bases at V and 3 bases at J, with 9 bases in the middle. The CDR3 spans 13 residues. CDR1 and CDR2 (germline): DFQATT, SNEGSKA (reference sequence). CDR3 sequence reads: CSASRPPNQPQHF. The CDR3 region has the DNA TGCAGTGCTAGTCGGCCCCCCAATCAGCCCCAGCATTTT.

This clonotype was recorded many times. The rearrangement uses TRBV5-8 and TRBJ2-5, with D perhaps matching TRBD2 (5 bases). The V end was cut by 3 bases, the J end by 3 bases, with 9 bases between. This CDR3 comprises 13 residues. Germline CDR1 and CDR2: SGHTS and YDEGEE. This chain's CDR3 is CASSYGLEETQYF. The CDR3 coding sequence is TGTGCCAGCAGCTACGGACTGGAAGAGACCCAGTACTTC.

This clonotype showed up many times. V gene TRBV7-9 combines with J gene TRBJ2-3; tentatively, D is TRBD2 (6 bases). There are 17 residues in the CDR3. Between the trimmed V and J ends, which lost 4 bases and 1 base, there was a span of 18 bases. CDR1 and CDR2 (germline): SEHNR, FQNEAQ (reference sequence). The CDR3 region has the DNA TGTGCCAGCAGCTCTCCCCACGGGGGAGGCGGCACAGATACGCAGTATTTT. This codes for CASSSPHGGGGTDTQYF.

The chain joins TRBV7-2 to TRBJ2-7, with TRBD2 matching 12 bases. Germline V gene sequence: CDR1 SGHTA, CDR2 FQGNSA. Germline trimming cut 3 bases from V and 4 bases from J; bases unmatched to any gene: 7. The CDR3 consists of 16 residues. The CDR3: CASSLTSGSLAYEQYF. The DNA for the CDR3 is TGTGCCAGCAGCTTGACTAGCGGGAGTCTTGCGTACGAGCAGTACTTC.

This clonotype was counted many times. The rearrangement links TRBV5-8 to TRBJ2-7; 10 bases match TRBD1. CDR1 and CDR2 (germline): SGHTS, YDEGEE. Germline trimming cut 4 bases from V and 4 bases from J; bases unmatched to any gene: 8. The length of the CDR3 is 15 residues. This chain's CDR3 is CASSRTDRGVYEQYF. The CDR3 nucleotides are TGTGCCAGCAGCCGGACGGACAGGGGGGTATACGAGCAGTACTTC.

This clonotype was counted once. At one end, the junction sequence differs from germline, possibly due to a read error. V gene TRBV5-1 combines with J gene TRBJ1-6, with D possibly matching TRBD1 (6 bases). CDR3 length: 13 amino acids. Germline loops: CDR1 SGHRS, CDR2 YFSETQ. CDR3 coding DNA: TGCGCCAGCAGCTGTAATACCGGGACACCCGTCCACTTT. Translated: CASSCNTGTPVHF.

Relative to its sample, this clonotype is medium-sized. V gene TRBV10-3 combines with J gene TRBJ2-1; TRBD2 matches 12 bases. The ends lost 2 bases at V and 4 bases at J; junction bases unmatched: 0. Per germline, CDR1 ENHRY and CDR2 SYGVKD. The CDR3 covers 15 residues. The DNA for the CDR3 is TGTGCCATCAGTGAGGGACTAGCGGGATACAATGAGCAGTTCTTC. Translation gives CAISEGLAGYNEQFF.

The rearrangement uses TRBV7-6 and TRBJ2-5, with D perhaps given as TRBD1 or TRBD2 (5 bases each). Germline CDR1 reads SGHVS; CDR2 reads FNYEAQ. With 0 bases removed from V and 2 bases from J, the gap between germline ends came to 7 bases. This CDR3 is built from 14 residues. CDR3 bases: TGTGCCAGCAGCTTAGCCGGGGCTCAAGAGACCCAGTACTTC. This codes for CASSLAGAQETQYF.

The CDR3 reads CASSRGVVNEKLFF. As DNA, the CDR3 is TGCGCCAGCAGTCGGGGGGTAGTGAACGAAAAACTGTTTTTT. This chain connects TRBV10-2 to TRBJ1-4, with D possibly matching TRBD1 (5 bases). CDR1 WSHSY and CDR2 SAAADI come from the germline V gene. This CDR3 has 14 residues. V was pared by 5 bases and J by 8 bases, with 15 bases between.

The V call is TRBV7-2, the J call TRBJ2-5; weak D call: TRBD2 (5 bases). Trimming cost V 4 bases and J 5 bases, with 5 bases left between them. Germline V gene lookup returns CDR1 SGHTA and CDR2 FQGNSA. CDR3 length: 11 amino acids. CDR3 region: CASSWRETQYF. The CDR3, as DNA: TGTGCCAGCAGCTGGAGGGAGACCCAGTACTTC.

In regard to this clonotype: Since the CDR3 does not end with the conserved phenylalanine or tryptophan, this likely comes from a read error. The DNA is omitted, as the CDR3 cannot be located on it reliably, and the CDR3 follows TCRdb's listing. This chain uses TRBV7-2 with TRBJ2-1; the table's D call of TRBD2 was not tested on the DNA. The length of the CDR3 is 16 amino acids, counting both ends. Per the germline V gene, CDR1 is SGHTA and CDR2 is FQGNSA. The CDR3 sequence is CASSTGRGLVGNEQTP.

The V and J genes are TRBV2 and TRBJ1-4; maybe TRBD1 (6 bases). Deletions cut 5 bases from V and 7 bases from J, with 14 bases between. The germline V gene encodes CDR1 SNHLY and CDR2 FYNNEI. There are 14 residues in the CDR3. CDR3: CASSQQGGGEKLFF. Here the CDR3 DNA reads TGTGCCAGCAGTCAACAGGGCGGCGGTGAAAAACTGTTTTTT. The full variable domain, its missing parts supplied by reference TRBV2 and TRBJ1-4, is EPEVTQTPSHQVTQMGQEVILRCVPISNHLYFYWYRQILGQKVEFLVSFYNNEISEKSEIFDDQFSVERPDGSNFTLKIRSTKLEDSAMYFCASSQQGGGEKLFFGSGTQLSVL.